The 11 T cell receptor beta chains presented below share a single source sample, sequenced in a study of T cell responses to AZD1222 COVID-19 vaccine (dated by TCRdb to 2020 to 2022). To prepare the library, the immunoSEQ multiplex PCR assay was applied. TCRdb took over this immuneACCESS table, retaining in-frame rearrangements with V and J assigned. Such tables are incomplete; in checked studies, under half of the missing clones stem from an unresolved V gene, and the remainder is unexplained. The sample table holds about 190,000 clones, of which roughly 88% were seen once. The top ten clones comprise roughly 0.99% of the sample. What this sample's time point label stands for: baseline before first vaccination. This material consisted of peripheral blood, taken on day 0 of AZD1222 vaccination. The receptors stem from an adult in good health.

The V call is TRBV7-9, the J call TRBJ2-7; tentatively, D is TRBD1 or TRBD2 (5 bases each). V gave up 5 bases and J gave up 4 bases, with 18 bases separating them. Germline CDR1 is SEHNR and CDR2 is FQNEAQ (reference sequence). CDR3 length: 15 residues. Here the CDR3 reads CASSPSRGPGYEQYF. In DNA form, the CDR3 reads TGTGCCAGCAGCCCTTCCCGGGGCCCGGGTTACGAGCAGTACTTC.

This chain links TRBV3-1 (or the pseudogene TRBV3-2) with TRBJ2-2, with TRBD2 matching over 7 bases. Trimming took 0 bases from V and 9 from J; bases not matched to a gene: 13. Germline assignment: CDR1 LGHDT and CDR2 YNNKEL (reference sequence). This CDR3 has 17 amino acids. This chain's CDR3 is CASSQDRWEGFIRELFF. The CDR3 nucleotides are TGTGCCAGCAGCCAAGATAGGTGGGAGGGCTTCATCCGGGAGCTGTTTTTT.

The rearrangement links TRBV7-6 to TRBJ2-2; no reliable D call. Per germline, CDR1 SGHVS and CDR2 FNYEAQ. V was cut by 2 bases and J by 2 bases, with 0 bases left in between. This CDR3 has 12 residues. In DNA form, the CDR3 reads TGTGCCAGCAGCTTAAACACCGGGGAGCTGTTTTTT. This gives the protein CASSLNTGELFF.

V is TRBV2 and J is TRBJ1-3, with TRBD1 matching 8 bases. Germline CDR1 SNHLY, CDR2 FYNNEI. V shed 6 bases and J 0 bases; nucleotides not matched to a gene: 7. The length of the CDR3 is 16 residues. The CDR3 spells CASRPDRGASGNTIYF. CDR3 coding DNA: TGTGCCAGCAGGCCTGACAGGGGTGCCTCTGGAAACACCATATATTTT.

The gene calls are TRBV7-2 and TRBJ2-1, with 8 bases matching TRBD1. The CDR3 has 14 amino acids. CDR1 is SGHTA and CDR2 is FQGNSA in the germline V gene. Trimming removed 2 bases from V and 9 bases from J; junction bases left unmatched: 6. CDR3: CASSLNQGATEQFF. The CDR3 DNA reads as TGTGCCAGCAGCTTAAATCAGGGGGCCACTGAGCAGTTCTTC.

This rearrangement joins TRBV9 to TRBJ2-3, with TRBD2 as a possible D gene (5 bases). V was clipped by 9 bases and J by 0 bases, with 11 bases between them. The CDR3 length is 13 residues. From germline, CDR1 is SGDLS and CDR2 YYNGEE. DNA for the CDR3: TGTGCCACCGGACGGACTAGCACAGATACGCAGTATTTT. This gives the protein CATGRTSTDTQYF.

This clone was picked up one time. The chain uses TRBV18 and TRBJ2-3, with 11 bases identical to TRBD2. The CDR3 sequence is 18 residues long. From germline, CDR1 is KGHSH and CDR2 LQKENI. Unmatched junction bases numbered 7, after V lost 1 base and J lost 1 base. The CDR3 bases are TGTGCCAGCTCACCACTCACTAGCGGGAGCGTTGGCACAGATACGCAGTATTTT. Its protein product is CASSPLTSGSVGTDTQYF.

The chain is built from TRBV19 and TRBJ1-3; 9 bases line up with TRBD1. The CDR3 is 15 residues long. The trim removed 8 bases at V and 2 bases at J, leaving 7 bases unmatched. Germline CDR1 and CDR2: LNHDA and SQIVND (reference sequence). The CDR3 bases are TGTGCCAGTGCTCGGACAGGGGATACTGGAAACACCATATATTTT. Protein: CASARTGDTGNTIYF.

V gene TRBV9 combines with J gene TRBJ2-5; maybe TRBD1 (6 bases). CDR3 length: 15 residues. Germline V gene lookup returns CDR1 SGDLS and CDR2 YYNGEE. The ends were cut back, 4 bases at V and 2 bases at J, with 15 bases in the middle. The CDR3 here is CASSPRDRSQETQYF. CDR3 nucleotides: TGTGCCAGCAGCCCTCGTGACAGGTCACAAGAGACCCAGTACTTC.

This clone appeared a single time. The chain carries TRBV3-1 (or the pseudogene TRBV3-2) and TRBJ2-2, with TRBD2 matching over 11 bases. V lost 1 base and J lost 5; bases outside the gene matches: 9. In germline, CDR1 is LGHDT, CDR2 YNNKEL (reference sequence). The CDR3 runs 18 residues. The CDR3: CASSQVLLAGVGTGELFF. CDR3 coding DNA: TGTGCCAGCAGCCAAGTTCTACTAGCGGGAGTGGGGACCGGGGAGCTGTTTTTT.

This clone was detected only once. The chain combines TRBV18 with TRBJ1-1; 9 nucleotides line up with TRBD1. This CDR3 has 12 residues. Per the germline V gene, CDR1 is KGHSH and CDR2 is LQKENI. V lost 9 bases and J lost 5; bases outside the gene matches: 4. The CDR3 is CASGQGRTEAFF. Written as DNA, the CDR3 is TGTGCCAGTGGACAGGGGCGGACTGAAGCTTTCTTT.